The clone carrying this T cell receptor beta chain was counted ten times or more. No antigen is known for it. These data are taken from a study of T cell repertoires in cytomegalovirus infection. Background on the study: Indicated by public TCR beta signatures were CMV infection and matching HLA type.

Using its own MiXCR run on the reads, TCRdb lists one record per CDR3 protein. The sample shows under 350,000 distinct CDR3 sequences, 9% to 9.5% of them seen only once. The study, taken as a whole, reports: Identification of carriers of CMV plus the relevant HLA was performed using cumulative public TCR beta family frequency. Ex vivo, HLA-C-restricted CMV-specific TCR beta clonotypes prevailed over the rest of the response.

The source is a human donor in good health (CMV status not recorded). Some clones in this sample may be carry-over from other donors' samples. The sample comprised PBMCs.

CDR3: CSAYTGKLEQFF. The CDR3 nucleotides are TGCAGTGCTTATACTGGTAAACTTGAGCAGTTCTTC. The chain employs TRBV20-1 and TRBJ2-1; unclear D gene. The V gene lost 5 bases and the J gene lost 9 bases, with 14 bases spanning the gap. This CDR3 contains 12 residues. Germline CDR1 reads DFQATT; CDR2 reads SNEGSKA (reference sequence).